Presented here are 4 T cell receptor beta chains from one specimen sequenced in a study of T-cell memory formation after mild COVID-19. TCRdb reprocessed the 5' RACE reads via MiXCR and lists one record per CDR3 protein. The sample holds 300,000 to 400,000 distinct CDR3 sequences; less than 20% are singletons and the top ten take approximately 20%. The source material was PBMCs or a T cell subset sorted from them (not recorded which). The receptors shown here come from a man between 18 and 29 years old who had mild COVID-19 (a few samples of this study predate the infection). Cell type and time point are not known.

The gene calls are TRBV11-2 and TRBJ2-1; D is perhaps TRBD1 (6 bases). Between the trimmed V and J ends, which lost 5 bases and 9 bases, there was a span of 20 bases. The CDR3 contains 15 residues. Germline CDR1 is SGHAT and CDR2 is FQNNGV. The CDR3 protein is CASSPPGAGSIEQFF. For the CDR3, the DNA is TGTGCCAGCAGCCCCCCAGGGGCAGGTTCTATTGAGCAGTTCTTC. Full variable domain (missing parts from reference TRBV11-2 and TRBJ2-1): EAGVAQSPRYKIIEKRQSVAFWCNPISGHATLYWYQQILGQGPKLLIQFQNNGVVDDSQLPKDRFSAERLKGVDSTLKIQPAKLEDSAVYLCASSPPGAGSIEQFFGPGTRLTVL.

This clonotype was detected ten times or more. The chain is built from TRBV5-1 and TRBJ2-1, with no clear D. The CDR3 consists of 15 residues. Trimming cost V 0 bases and J 0 bases, with 7 bases left between them. Germline V gives CDR1 SGHRS, CDR2 YFSETQ. CDR3 residues: CASSLASSSYNEQFF. CDR3 sequence (DNA): TGCGCCAGCAGCTTGGCCTCCAGCTCCTACAATGAGCAGTTCTTC. Based on the CDR3 plus reference TRBV5-1 and TRBJ2-1, the full variable domain is KAGVTQTPRYLIKTRGQQVTLSCSPISGHRSVSWYQQTPGQGLQFLFEYFSETQRNKGNFPGRFSGRQFSNSRSEMNVSTLELGDSALYLCASSLASSSYNEQFFGPGTRLTVL.

This clonotype has a handful of counts. CDR3 loop: CASSLSQGESEQFF. CDR3 DNA: TGTGCCAGCAGTTTAAGCCAGGGTGAGAGTGAGCAGTTCTTC. The chain recombines TRBV2 with TRBJ2-1, with D maybe TRBD1 (5 bases). CDR1 and CDR2 from the germline V gene are SNHLY and FYNNEI. Trimming took 5 bases from V and 9 from J, leaving 17 bases between them. The CDR3 covers 14 residues.

The sample holds a few counts of this clonotype. The chain recombines TRBV11-2 with TRBJ2-3, with unresolved D. The CDR3 length is 15 residues. Looked up from germline, CDR1 is SGHAT and CDR2 is FQNNGV. Trimming pared 2 bases from V and 2 bases from J, leaving 11 bases between. Written as DNA, the CDR3 is TGTGCCAGCAGCTTAATCCGGATAGTCACAGATACGCAGTATTTT. Amino acids: CASSLIRIVTDTQYF.